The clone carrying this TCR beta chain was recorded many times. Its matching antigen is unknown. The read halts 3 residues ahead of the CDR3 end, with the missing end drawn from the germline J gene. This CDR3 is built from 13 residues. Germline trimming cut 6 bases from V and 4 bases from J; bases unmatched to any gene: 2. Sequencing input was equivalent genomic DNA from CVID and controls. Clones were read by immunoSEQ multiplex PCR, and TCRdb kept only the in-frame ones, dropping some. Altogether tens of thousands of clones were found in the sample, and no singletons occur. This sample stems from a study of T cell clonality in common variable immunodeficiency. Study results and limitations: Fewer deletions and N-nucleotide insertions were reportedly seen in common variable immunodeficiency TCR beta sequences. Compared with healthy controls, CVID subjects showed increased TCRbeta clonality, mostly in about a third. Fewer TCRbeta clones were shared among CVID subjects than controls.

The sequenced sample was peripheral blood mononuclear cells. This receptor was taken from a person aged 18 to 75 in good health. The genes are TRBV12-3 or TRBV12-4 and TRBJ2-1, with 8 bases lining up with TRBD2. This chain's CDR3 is CASRPSGYNEQFF. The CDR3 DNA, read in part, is TGTGCCAGCAGGCCTAGCGGGTACAATGAG.